One sample yielded the 3 T cell receptor beta chains listed below, sequenced in a study of patients and donors after allogeneic stem cell transplantation. Via MiXCR, TCRdb re-called the RT-PCR reads, giving one row per CDR3 protein. The sample shows fewer than 500,000 distinct CDR3 sequences, 16% of them seen only once. Material: blood, either unsorted or a sorted T cell fraction (not recorded which). The receptors come from a human donor who was either an allogeneic HSCT recipient or a stem cell or donor lymphocyte infusion donor (not recorded which). It is not recorded whose cells these are; they may come from a transplant donor.

There are a few counts of this clonotype. This chain uses TRBV7-2 with TRBJ2-7, with 8 nucleotides matching TRBD2. This CDR3 spans 14 amino acids. Germline V gene lookup returns CDR1 SGHTA and CDR2 FQGNSA. Losses at the gene ends were 4 bases for V and 4 bases for J; bases not matched to a gene: 6. As DNA, the CDR3 is TGTGCCAGCAGCTGGAGCGGGGGTGGGTACGAGCAGTACTTC. Protein: CASSWSGGGYEQYF.

This clonotype was seen more than once but under ten times. CDR3 region: CASRPGTGSSYEQYF. The CDR3 DNA is TGTGCCAGCAGACCGGGGACAGGGAGCTCCTACGAGCAGTACTTC. The chain recombines TRBV3-1 with TRBJ2-7; 9 bases match TRBD1. Losses at the gene ends were 6 bases for V and 0 bases for J; bases not matched to a gene: 6. The CDR3 contains 15 residues. Germline assignment: CDR1 LGHDT and CDR2 YNNKEL (reference sequence).

The J gene is TRBJ2-5, the V gene TRBV19; TRBD1 matches at 9 bases. The CDR3 has 16 amino acids. With V trimmed by 4 bases and J by 0 bases, 6 bases remained unmatched. The germline CDR1 and CDR2 sequences are LNHDA and SQIVND (reference sequence). CDR3 sequence: CASSTVRDRDQETQYF. The DNA of the CDR3 is TGTGCCAGTAGTACAGTCCGGGACAGGGACCAAGAGACCCAGTACTTC.